These T cell receptor beta chains were read from a single sample in a study of control samples from healthy donors and cancer patients. TCRdb keeps only in-frame clones here, not all; method: immunoSEQ multiplex PCR. This table holds 50,000 to 55,000 clones, about nine tenths found once. Sample: PBMCs. These receptors all come from a man in his forties with colorectal cancer. Both conserved end residues are part of each CDR3. D genes are given only for firm matches. Size tells how often a clone was seen (once, few, many) or the class of an expanded clone, and some rows leave it out.

TRBV30,.,TRBJ1-6,.,TGTGCCTGGAGTGTATTAGATTCACCCCTCCACTTT,CAWSVLDSPLHF
TRBV24-1,.,TRBJ2-3,.,TGTGCCACCAGTGACTCTGGACGATATACGCAGTATTTT,CATSDSGRYTQYF
TRBV2,.,TRBJ1-4,TRBD1,TGTGCCAGCAGGGGAACCGTACCGGGACAGGGCTCCCTCCTTTTTGAAAAACTGTTTTTT,CASRGTVPGQGSLLFEKLFF
TRBV12-3/TRBV12-4,once,TRBJ2-3,.,TGTGCCAGCAGTTTAAATACAGATACGCAGTATTTT,CASSLNTDTQYF
TRBV7-8,once,TRBJ1-4,TRBD1,TGTGCCAGCAGCGCGTACCGGGACAGGGTCAAGACTAATGAAAAACTGTTTTTT,CASSAYRDRVKTNEKLFF
TRBV6-6,.,TRBJ1-5,.,TGTGCCAGCAGGGACGGACAGAGCAATCAGCCCCAGCATTTT,CASRDGQSNQPQHF
TRBV2,.,TRBJ2-6,.,TGTGCCAGCAGTGGACAGCCCGGGGCCAACGTCCTGACTTTC,CASSGQPGANVLTF
TRBV5-4,.,TRBJ2-1,.,TGTGCCAGCAGCTACAACGGCAATGAGCAGTTCTTC,CASSYNGNEQFF
TRBV27,.,TRBJ2-5,.,TGTGCCAGCAGTTTATTGGGGTCTGAGACCCAGTACTTC,CASSLLGSETQYF
TRBV5-6,few,TRBJ2-7,.,TGTGCCAGCAGCTGGGGGGCCTCCTACGAGCAGTACTTC,CASSWGASYEQYF